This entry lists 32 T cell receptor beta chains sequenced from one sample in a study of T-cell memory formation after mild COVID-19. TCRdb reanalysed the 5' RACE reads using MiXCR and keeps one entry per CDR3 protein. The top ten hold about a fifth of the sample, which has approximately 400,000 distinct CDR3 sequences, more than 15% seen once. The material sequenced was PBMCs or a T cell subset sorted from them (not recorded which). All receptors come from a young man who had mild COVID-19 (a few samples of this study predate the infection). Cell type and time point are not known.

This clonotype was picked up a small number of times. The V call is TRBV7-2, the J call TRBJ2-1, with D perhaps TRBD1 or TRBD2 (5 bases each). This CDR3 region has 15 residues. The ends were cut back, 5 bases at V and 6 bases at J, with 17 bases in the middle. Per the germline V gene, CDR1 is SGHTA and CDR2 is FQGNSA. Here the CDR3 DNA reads TGTGCCAGCAGCATCGGCGTGGCAGGGACCAATGAGCAGTTCTTC. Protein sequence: CASSIGVAGTNEQFF.

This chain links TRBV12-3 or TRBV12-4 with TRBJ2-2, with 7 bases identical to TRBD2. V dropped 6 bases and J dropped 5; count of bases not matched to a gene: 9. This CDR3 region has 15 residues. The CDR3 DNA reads TGTGCCAGCAGCCGACCGGGGGGAGGTACCGGGGAGCTGTTTTTT. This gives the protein CASSRPGGGTGELFF.

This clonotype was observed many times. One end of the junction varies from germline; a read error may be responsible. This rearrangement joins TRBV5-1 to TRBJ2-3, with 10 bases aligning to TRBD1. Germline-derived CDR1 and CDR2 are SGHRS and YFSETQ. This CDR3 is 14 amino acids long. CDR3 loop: CASSLGQGADTQYF. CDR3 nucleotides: TGTGCCAGCAGCTTAGGACAGGGGGCAGATACGCAGTATTTT.

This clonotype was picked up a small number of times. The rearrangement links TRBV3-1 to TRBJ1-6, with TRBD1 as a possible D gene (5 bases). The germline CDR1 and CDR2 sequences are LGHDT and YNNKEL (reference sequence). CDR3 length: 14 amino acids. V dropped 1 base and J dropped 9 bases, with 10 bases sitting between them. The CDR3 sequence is CASSQGLGVSPLHF. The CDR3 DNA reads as TGTGCCAGCAGCCAAGGACTAGGGGTTTCACCCCTCCACTTT.

CDR3 protein: CASSVTSGGLQFF. As DNA, the CDR3 is TGTGCCAGCAGCGTTACTAGCGGGGGCCTCCAGTTCTTC. This chain links TRBV9 with TRBJ2-1; 11 bases are a match to TRBD2. Trimming took 2 bases from V and 13 from J; bases not matched to a gene: 5. CDR1 SGDLS and CDR2 YYNGEE come from the germline V gene. This CDR3 is built from 13 residues.

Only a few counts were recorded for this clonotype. CDR3 protein: CASSDGLAGVHEQYV. The DNA of the CDR3 is TGTGCCAGCAGTGATGGACTAGCGGGGGTCCACGAGCAGTACGTC. The chain uses TRBV25-1 and TRBJ2-7; 13 positions match TRBD2. Per the germline V gene, CDR1 is MGHDK and CDR2 is SYGVNS. CDR3 length: 15 residues. After removal of 3 bases from V and 5 bases from J, the junction contained 4 bases not matched to a gene.

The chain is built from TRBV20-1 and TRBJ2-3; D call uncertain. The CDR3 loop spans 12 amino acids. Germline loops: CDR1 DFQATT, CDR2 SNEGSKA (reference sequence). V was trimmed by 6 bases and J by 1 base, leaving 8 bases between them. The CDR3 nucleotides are TGCAGTGCGAAAACAGGCACAGATACGCAGTATTTT. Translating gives CSAKTGTDTQYF.

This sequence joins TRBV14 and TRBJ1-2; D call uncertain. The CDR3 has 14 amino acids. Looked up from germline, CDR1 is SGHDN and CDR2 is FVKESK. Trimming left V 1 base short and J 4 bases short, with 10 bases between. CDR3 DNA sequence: TGTGCCAGCAGCCAAGGGATAGGAGTCTATGGCTACACCTTC. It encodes CASSQGIGVYGYTF.

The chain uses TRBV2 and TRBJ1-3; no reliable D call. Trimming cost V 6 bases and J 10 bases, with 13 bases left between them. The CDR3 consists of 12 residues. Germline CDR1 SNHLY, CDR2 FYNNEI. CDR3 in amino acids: CASSGRRTTIYF. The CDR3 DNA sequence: TGTGCCAGCAGCGGACGACGGACGACCATATATTTT.

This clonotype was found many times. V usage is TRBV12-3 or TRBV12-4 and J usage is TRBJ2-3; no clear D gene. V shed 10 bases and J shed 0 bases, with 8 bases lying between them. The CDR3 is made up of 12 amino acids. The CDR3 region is CATGRSTDTQYF. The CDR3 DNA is TGTGCCACCGGAAGGAGCACAGATACGCAGTATTTT.

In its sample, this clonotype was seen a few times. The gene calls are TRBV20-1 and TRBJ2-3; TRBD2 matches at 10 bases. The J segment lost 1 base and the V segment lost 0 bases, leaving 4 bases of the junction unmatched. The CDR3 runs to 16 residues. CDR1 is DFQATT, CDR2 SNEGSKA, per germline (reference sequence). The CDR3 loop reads CSARDFLAGGTDTQYF. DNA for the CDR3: TGCAGTGCTAGAGATTTTCTAGCGGGGGGCACAGATACGCAGTATTTT.

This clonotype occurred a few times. CDR3 nucleotides: TGCAGTGCTAGAGGCTTGGATACGCAGTATTTT. Translated: CSARGLDTQYF. The chain joins TRBV20-1 to TRBJ2-3; D is unclear. Looked up from germline, CDR1 is DFQATT and CDR2 is SNEGSKA (reference sequence). V lost 1 base and J lost 6, with 5 bases in between. This CDR3 region has 11 residues.

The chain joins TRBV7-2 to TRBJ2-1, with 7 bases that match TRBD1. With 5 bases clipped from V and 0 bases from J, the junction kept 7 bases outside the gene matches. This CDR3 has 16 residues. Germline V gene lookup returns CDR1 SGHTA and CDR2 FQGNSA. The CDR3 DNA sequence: TGTGCCAGCAGCGCCGACCGGGACAGCTCCTACAATGAGCAGTTCTTC. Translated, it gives CASSADRDSSYNEQFF. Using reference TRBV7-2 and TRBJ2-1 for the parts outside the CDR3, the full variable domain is GAGVSQSPSNKVTEKGKDVELRCDPISGHTALYWYRQSLGQGLEFLIYFQGNSAPDKSGLPSDRFSAERTGGSVSTLTIQRTQQEDSAVYLCASSADRDSSYNEQFFGPGTRLTVL.

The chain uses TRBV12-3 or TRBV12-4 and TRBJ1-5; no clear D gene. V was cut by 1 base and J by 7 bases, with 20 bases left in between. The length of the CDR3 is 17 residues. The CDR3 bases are TGTGCCAGCAGTTTAGTGTTGGGTTCCCGGGTAGGACAGCCCCAGCATTTT. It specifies CASSLVLGSRVGQPQHF.

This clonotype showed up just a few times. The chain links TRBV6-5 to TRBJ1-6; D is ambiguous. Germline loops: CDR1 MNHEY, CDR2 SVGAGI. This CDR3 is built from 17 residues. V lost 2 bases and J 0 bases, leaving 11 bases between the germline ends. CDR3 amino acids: CASSYRSLGSYNSPLHF. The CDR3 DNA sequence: TGTGCCAGCAGTTACAGGTCTCTTGGCTCCTATAATTCACCCCTCCACTTT.

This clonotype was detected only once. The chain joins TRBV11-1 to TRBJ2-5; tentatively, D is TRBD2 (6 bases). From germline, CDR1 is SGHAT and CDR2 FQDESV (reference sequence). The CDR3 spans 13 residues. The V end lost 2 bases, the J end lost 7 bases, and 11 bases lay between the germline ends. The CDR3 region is CASSLMRGGTQYF. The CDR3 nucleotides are TGTGCCAGCAGCTTAATGCGGGGTGGGACCCAGTACTTC.

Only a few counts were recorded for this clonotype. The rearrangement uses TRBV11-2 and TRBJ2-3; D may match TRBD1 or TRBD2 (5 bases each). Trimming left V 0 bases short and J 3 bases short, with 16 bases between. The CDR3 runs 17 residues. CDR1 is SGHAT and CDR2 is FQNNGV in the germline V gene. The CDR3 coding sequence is TGTGCCAGCAGCTTAGACGCGCCGGGGACGGGGACAGATACGCAGTATTTT. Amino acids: CASSLDAPGTGTDTQYF.

CDR3 bases: TGCAGCGGAACGGAGGCTAGCGGGGGTCCCCAGCATTTT. Translation gives CSGTEASGGPQHF. The rearrangement joins TRBV29-1 to TRBJ1-5, with TRBD1 as a possible D gene (5 bases). The CDR3 covers 13 residues. The V gene lost 7 bases and the J gene lost 10 bases, with 20 bases spanning the gap. CDR1 and CDR2 from the germline V gene are SQVTM and ANQGSEA.

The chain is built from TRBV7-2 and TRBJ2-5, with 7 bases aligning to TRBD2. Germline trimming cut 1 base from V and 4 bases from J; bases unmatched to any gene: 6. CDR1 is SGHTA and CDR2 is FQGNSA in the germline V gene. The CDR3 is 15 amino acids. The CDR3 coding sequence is TGTGCCAGCAGCTTAGGATTGGGGGGGGGAGAGACCCAGTACTTC. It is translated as CASSLGLGGGETQYF.

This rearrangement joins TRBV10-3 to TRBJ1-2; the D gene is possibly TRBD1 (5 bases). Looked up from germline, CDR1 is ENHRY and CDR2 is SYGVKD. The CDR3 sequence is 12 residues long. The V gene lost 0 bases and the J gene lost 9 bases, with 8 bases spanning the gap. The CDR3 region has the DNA TGTGCCATCAGTGAGTCCCAGGGAAGCTACACCTTC. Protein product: CAISESQGSYTF.

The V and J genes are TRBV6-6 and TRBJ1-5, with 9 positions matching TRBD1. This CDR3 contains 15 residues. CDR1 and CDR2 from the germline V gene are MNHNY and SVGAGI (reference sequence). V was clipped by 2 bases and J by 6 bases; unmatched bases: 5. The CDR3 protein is CASSYGDREVQPQHF. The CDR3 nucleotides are TGTGCCAGCAGTTACGGGGACAGGGAGGTTCAGCCCCAGCATTTT.

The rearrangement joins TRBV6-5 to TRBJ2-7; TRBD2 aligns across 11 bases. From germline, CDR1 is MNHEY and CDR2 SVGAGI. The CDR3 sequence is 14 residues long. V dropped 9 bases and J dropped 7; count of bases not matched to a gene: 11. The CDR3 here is CASGGSGRGGEQYF. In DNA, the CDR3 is TGTGCCAGTGGGGGTAGCGGGAGGGGAGGTGAGCAGTACTTC.

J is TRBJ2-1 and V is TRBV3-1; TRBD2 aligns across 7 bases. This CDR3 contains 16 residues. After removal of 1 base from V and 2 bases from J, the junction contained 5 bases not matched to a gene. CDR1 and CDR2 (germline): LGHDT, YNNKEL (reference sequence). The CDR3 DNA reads TGTGCCAGCAGCCAAGCCGGGGGACTAACCTACAATGAGCAGTTCTTC. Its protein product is CASSQAGGLTYNEQFF.

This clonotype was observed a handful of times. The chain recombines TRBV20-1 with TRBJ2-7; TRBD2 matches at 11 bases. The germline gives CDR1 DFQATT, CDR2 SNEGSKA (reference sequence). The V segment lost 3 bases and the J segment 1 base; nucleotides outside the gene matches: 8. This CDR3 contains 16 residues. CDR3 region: CSASGTSGLGSYEQYF. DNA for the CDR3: TGCAGTGCTAGTGGGACTAGCGGACTGGGATCCTACGAGCAGTACTTC.

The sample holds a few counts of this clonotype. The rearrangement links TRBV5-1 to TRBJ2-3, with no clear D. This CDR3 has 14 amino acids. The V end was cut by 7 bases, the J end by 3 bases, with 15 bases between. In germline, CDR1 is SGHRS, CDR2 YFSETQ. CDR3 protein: CASSPIRPTDTQYF. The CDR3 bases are TGCGCCAGCTCACCTATCCGGCCGACAGATACGCAGTATTTT.

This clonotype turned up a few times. CDR3 region: CASSLRPGVNGNTIYF. CDR3 DNA sequence: TGTGCCAGCAGCTTAAGGCCAGGGGTTAATGGAAACACCATATATTTT. The V and J genes are TRBV7-9 and TRBJ1-3; maybe TRBD1 (6 bases). Germline V lookup: CDR1 SEHNR, CDR2 FQNEAQ (reference sequence). V lost 2 bases and J lost 3, with 14 bases in between. The CDR3 extends over 16 amino acids.

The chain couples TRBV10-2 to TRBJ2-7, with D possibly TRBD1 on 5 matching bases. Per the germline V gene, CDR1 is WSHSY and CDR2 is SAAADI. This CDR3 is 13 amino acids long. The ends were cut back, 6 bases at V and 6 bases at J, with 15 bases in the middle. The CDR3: CASRYPGMGEQYF. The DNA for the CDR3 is TGCGCCAGCAGGTACCCAGGGATGGGCGAGCAGTACTTC.

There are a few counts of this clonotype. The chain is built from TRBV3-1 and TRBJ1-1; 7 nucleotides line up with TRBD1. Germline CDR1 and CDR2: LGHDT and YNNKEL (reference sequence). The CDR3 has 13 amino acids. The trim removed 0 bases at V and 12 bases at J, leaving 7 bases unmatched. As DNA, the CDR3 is TGTGCCAGCAGCCAAGAGGGGAGGGGGCCTACTTTCTTT. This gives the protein CASSQEGRGPTFF. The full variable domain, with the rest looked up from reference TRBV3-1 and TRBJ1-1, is DTAVSQTPKYLVTQMGNDKSIKCEQNLGHDTMYWYKQDSKKFLKIMFSYNNKELIINETVPNRFSPKSPDKAHLNLHINSLELGDSAVYFCASSQEGRGPTFFGQGTRLTVV.

CDR3 nucleotides: TGCAGTGCTATACGATTAGACAGCACAGATACGCAGTATTTT. Its translation is CSAIRLDSTDTQYF. The rearrangement links TRBV20-1 to TRBJ2-3; D uncertain. This CDR3 region has 14 residues. Germline lookup yields CDR1 DFQATT and CDR2 SNEGSKA (reference sequence). V lost 4 bases and J lost 0, with 11 bases in between.

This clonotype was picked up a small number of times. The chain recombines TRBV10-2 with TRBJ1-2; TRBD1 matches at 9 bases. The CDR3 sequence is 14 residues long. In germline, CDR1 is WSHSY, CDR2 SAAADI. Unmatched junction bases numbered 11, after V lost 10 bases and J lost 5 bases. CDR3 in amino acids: CATRTGGVGYGYTF. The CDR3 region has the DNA TGCGCCACCCGAACAGGGGGCGTTGGATATGGCTACACCTTC.

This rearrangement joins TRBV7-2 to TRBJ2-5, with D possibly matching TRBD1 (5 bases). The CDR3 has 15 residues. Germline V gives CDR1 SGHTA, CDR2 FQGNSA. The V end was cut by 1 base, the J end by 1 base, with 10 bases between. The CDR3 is CASSLGARGQETQYF. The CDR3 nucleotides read TGTGCCAGCAGCTTAGGTGCTAGGGGCCAAGAGACCCAGTACTTC.

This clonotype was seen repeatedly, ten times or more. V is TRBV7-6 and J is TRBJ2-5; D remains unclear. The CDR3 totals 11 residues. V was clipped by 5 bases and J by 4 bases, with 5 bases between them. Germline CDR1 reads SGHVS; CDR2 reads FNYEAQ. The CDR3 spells CASSPGETQYF. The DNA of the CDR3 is TGTGCCAGCAGCCCCGGAGAGACCCAGTACTTC.